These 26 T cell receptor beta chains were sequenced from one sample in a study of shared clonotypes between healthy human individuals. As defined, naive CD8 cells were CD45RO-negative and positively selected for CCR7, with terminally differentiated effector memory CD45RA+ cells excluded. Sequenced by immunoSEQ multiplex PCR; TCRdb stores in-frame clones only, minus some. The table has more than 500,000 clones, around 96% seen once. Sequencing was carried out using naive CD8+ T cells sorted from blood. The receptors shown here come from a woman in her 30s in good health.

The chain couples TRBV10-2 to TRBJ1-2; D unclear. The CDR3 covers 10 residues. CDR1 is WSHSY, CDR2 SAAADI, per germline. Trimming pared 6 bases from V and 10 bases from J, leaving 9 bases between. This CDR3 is CASRDNIYTF. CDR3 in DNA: TGCGCCAGCAGAGACAACATCTACACCTTC.

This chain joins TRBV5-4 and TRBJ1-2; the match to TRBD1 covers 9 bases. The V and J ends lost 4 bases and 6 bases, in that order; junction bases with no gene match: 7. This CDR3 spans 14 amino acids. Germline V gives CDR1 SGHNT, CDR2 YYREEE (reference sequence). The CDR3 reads CASSISGTGNGYTF. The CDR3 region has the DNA TGTGCCAGCAGCATCTCCGGGACAGGGAATGGCTACACCTTC.

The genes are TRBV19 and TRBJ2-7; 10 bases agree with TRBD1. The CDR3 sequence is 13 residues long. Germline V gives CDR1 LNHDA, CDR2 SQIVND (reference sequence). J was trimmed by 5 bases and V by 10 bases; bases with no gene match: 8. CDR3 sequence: CATGDRGQDEQYF. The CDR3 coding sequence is TGTGCCACCGGAGACAGGGGGCAGGACGAGCAGTACTTC.

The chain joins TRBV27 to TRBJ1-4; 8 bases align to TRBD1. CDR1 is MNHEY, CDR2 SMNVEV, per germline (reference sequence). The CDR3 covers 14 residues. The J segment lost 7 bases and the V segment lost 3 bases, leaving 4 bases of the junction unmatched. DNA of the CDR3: TGTGCCAGCAGTTTCCACAGGGGGTTTGAAAAACTGTTTTTT. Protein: CASSFHRGFEKLFF.

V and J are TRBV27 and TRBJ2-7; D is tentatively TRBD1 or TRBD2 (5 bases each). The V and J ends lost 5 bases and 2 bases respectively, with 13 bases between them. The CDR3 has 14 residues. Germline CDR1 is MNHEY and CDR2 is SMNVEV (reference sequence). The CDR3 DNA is TGTGCCAGCAGTCCAGGGACGCAGCCCTACGAGCAGTACTTC. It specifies CASSPGTQPYEQYF.

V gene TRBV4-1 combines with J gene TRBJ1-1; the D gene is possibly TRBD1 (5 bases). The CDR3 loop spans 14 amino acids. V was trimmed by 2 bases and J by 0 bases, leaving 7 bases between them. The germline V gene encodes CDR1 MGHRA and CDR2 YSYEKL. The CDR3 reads CASSQLGVNTEAFF. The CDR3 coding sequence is TGCGCCAGCAGCCAATTAGGGGTGAACACTGAAGCTTTCTTT.

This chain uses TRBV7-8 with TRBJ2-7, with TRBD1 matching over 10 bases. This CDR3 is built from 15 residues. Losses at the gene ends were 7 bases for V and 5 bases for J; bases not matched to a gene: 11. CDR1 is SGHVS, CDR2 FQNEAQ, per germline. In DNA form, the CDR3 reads TGTGCCAGCATCCCTGCCCGGGACAGGGGAGACGAGCAGTACTTC. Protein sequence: CASIPARDRGDEQYF.

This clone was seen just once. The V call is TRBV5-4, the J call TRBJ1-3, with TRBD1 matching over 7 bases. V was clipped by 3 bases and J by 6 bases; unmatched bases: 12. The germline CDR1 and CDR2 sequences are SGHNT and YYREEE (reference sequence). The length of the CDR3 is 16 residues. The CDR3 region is CASSSNRGLPLNTIYF. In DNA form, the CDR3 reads TGTGCCAGCAGCTCTAACAGGGGTCTACCGTTAAACACCATATATTTT.

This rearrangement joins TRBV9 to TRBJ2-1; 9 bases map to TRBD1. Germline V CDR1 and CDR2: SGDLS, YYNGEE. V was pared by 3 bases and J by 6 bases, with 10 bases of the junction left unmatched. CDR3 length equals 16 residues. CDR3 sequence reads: CASSANRGLSFNEQFF. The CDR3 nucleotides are TGTGCCAGCAGCGCAAACAGGGGGCTTAGTTTCAATGAGCAGTTCTTC.

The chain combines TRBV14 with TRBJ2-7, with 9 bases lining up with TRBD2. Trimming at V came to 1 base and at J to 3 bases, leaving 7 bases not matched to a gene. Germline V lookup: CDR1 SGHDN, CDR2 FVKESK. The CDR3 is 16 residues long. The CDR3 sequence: CASSQVVIAGDYEQYF. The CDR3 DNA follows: TGTGCCAGCAGCCAAGTGGTGATAGCGGGAGACTACGAGCAGTACTTC.

CDR3 region: CATTGTEPTNEQFF. In DNA, the CDR3 is TGTGCCACCACCGGGACGGAACCCACCAATGAGCAGTTCTTC. This rearrangement joins TRBV2 to TRBJ2-1; D may be TRBD1 or TRBD2 (5 bases each). The CDR3 is made up of 14 amino acids. Trimming stripped 10 bases from V and 6 bases from J, with 19 bases between. Germline lookup yields CDR1 SNHLY and CDR2 FYNNEI.

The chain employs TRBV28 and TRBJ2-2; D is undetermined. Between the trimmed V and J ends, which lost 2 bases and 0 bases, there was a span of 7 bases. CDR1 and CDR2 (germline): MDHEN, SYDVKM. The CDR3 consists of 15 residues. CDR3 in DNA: TGTGCCAGCAGTTTAGATGGCCCGAACACCGGGGAGCTGTTTTTT. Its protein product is CASSLDGPNTGELFF.

CDR3 residues: CASSPILVRRPNMNTEAFF. The CDR3 nucleotides are TGTGCCAGCAGCCCCATCCTCGTCCGGAGGCCAAACATGAACACTGAAGCTTTCTTT. V gene TRBV28 combines with J gene TRBJ1-1; D remains unclear. With 6 bases removed from V and 0 bases from J, the gap between germline ends came to 26 bases. Germline CDR1 MDHEN, CDR2 SYDVKM. The CDR3 has 19 amino acids.

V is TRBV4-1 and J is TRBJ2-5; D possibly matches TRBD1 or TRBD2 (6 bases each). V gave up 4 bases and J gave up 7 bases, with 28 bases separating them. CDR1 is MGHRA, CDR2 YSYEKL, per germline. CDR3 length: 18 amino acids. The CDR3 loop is CASSPDGGGDTIRGTQYF. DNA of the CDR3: TGCGCCAGCAGCCCCGACGGAGGCGGGGACACCATCCGGGGGACCCAGTACTTC.

In DNA, the CDR3 is TGTGCCAGCAAGGTCAGGTTGTCAACTAATGAAAAACTGTTTTTT. It yields the protein CASKVRLSTNEKLFF. The V and J genes are TRBV2 and TRBJ1-4; unclear D gene. V gave up 7 bases and J gave up 0 bases, with 12 bases separating them. CDR1 and CDR2 (germline): SNHLY, FYNNEI. The CDR3 totals 15 residues.

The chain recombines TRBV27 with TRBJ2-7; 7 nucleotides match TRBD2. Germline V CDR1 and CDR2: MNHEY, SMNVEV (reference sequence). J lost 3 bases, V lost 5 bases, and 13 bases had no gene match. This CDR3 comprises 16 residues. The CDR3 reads CASSPGEGLAYYEQYF. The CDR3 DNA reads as TGTGCCAGCAGTCCGGGGGAGGGGCTCGCCTACTACGAGCAGTACTTC.

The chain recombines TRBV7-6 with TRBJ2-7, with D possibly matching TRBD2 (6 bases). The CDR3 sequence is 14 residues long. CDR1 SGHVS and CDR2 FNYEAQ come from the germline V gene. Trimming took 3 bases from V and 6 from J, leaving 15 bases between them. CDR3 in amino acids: CASSFGGMVSEQYF. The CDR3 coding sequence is TGTGCCAGCAGCTTCGGCGGGATGGTCAGCGAGCAGTACTTC.

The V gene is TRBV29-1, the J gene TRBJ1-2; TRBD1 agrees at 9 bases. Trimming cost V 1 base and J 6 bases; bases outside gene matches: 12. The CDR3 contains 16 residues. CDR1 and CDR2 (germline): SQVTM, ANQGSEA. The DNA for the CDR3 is TGCAGCGTTGAAGGGGACAGGGATAAATGGGGGGATGGCTACACCTTC. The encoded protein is CSVEGDRDKWGDGYTF.

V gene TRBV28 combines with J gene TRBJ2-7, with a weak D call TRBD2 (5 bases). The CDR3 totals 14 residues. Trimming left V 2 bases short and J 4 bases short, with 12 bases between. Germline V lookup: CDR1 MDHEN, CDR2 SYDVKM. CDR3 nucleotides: TGTGCCAGCAGTTTAAGAGGGTTTAGGTACGAGCAGTACTTC. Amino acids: CASSLRGFRYEQYF.

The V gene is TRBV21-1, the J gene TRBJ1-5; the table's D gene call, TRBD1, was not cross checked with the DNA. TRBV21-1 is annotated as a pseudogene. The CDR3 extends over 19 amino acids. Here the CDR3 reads CASSKVRDTQIMCNQPQHF. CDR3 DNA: TGTGCCAGCAGCAAAGTGAGGGACACGCAGATTATGTGCAATCAGCCCCAGCATTTT.

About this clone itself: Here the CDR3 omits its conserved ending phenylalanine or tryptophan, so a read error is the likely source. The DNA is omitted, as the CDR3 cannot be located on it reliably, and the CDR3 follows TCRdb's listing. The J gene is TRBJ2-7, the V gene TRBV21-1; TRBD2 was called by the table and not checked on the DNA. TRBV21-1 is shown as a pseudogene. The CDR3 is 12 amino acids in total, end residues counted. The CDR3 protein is CASSKVTKPPSD.

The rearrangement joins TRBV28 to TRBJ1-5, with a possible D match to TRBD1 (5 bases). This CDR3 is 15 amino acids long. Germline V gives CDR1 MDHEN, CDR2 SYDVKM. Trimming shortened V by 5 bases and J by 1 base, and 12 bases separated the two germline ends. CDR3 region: CASSPGTWSNQPQHF. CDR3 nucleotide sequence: TGTGCCAGCAGTCCGGGGACGTGGAGCAATCAGCCCCAGCATTTT.

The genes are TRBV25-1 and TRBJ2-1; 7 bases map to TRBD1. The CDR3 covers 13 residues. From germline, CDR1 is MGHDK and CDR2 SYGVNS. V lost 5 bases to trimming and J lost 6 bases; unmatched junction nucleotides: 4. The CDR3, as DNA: TGTGCCAGCAGTTTACAGGGGAGCAATGAGCAGTTCTTC. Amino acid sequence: CASSLQGSNEQFF.

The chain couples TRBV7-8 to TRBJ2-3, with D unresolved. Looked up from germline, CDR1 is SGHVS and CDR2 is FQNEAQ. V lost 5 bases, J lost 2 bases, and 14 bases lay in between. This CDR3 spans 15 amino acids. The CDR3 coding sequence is TGTGCCAGCAGCCTTCCCCCCGAATACACAGATACGCAGTATTTT. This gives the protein CASSLPPEYTDTQYF.

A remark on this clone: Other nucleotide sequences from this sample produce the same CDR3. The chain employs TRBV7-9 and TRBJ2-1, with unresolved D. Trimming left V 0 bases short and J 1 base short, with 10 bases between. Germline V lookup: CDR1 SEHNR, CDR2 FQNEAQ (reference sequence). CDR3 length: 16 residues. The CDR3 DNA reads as TGTGCCAGCAGCTTAGCGTCAGGCGGTTCCTACAATGAGCAGTTCTTC. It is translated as CASSLASGGSYNEQFF.

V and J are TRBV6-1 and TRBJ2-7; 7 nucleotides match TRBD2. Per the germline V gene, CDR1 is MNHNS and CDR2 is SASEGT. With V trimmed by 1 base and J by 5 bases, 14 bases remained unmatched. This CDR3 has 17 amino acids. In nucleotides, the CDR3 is TGTGCCAGCAGTGAAGAGGTTTGGAGGGAGGGCCTCGACGAGCAGTACTTC. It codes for CASSEEVWREGLDEQYF.